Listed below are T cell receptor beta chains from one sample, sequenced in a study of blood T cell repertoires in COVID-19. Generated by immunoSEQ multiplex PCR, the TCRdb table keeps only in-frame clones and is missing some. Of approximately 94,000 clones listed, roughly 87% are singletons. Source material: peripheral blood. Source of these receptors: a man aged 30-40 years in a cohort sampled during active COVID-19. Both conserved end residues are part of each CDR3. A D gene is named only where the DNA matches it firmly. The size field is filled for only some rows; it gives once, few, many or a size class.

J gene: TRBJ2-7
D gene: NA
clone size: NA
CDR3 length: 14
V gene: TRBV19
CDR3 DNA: TGTGCCAGTAGCACAAACAGGGACTCCTACGAGCAGTACTTC
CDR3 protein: CASSTNRDSYEQYF

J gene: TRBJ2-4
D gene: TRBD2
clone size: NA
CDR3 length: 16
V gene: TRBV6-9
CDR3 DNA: TGTGCCAGCAGGGGGGGGTCCGATCGGGCCAAAAACATTCAGTACTTC
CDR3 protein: CASRGGSDRAKNIQYF

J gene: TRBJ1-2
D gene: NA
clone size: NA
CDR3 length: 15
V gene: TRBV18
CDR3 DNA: TGTGCCAGCTCACCCATGATGGGGGGGGACTATGGCTACACCTTC
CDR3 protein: CASSPMMGGDYGYTF

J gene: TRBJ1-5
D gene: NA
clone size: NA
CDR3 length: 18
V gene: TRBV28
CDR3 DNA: TGTGCCAGCAGTTTTAAAGTAGGACAGAAAGATAGCAATCAGCCCCAGCATTTT
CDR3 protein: CASSFKVGQKDSNQPQHF

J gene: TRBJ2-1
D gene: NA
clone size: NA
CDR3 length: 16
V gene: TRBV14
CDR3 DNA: TGTGCCAGCAGCCAGCTTCGGGGAAGGGCCTACAATGAGCAGTTCTTC
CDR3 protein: CASSQLRGRAYNEQFF

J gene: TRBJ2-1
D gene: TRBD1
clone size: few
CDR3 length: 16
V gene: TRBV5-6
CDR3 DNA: TGTGCCAGCAGTTTCTCCGGGACAGGGTCCTACAATGAGCAGTTCTTC
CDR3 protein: CASSFSGTGSYNEQFF

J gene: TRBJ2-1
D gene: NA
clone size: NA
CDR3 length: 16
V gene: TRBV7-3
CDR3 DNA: TGTGCCAGCAGCCGGGGAGGCAGGGTGGGCTACAATGAGCAGTTCTTC
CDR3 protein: CASSRGGRVGYNEQFF

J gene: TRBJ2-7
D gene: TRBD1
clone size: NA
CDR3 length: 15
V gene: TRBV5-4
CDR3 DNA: TGTGCCAGCAGCCCCTCCCGTAACAGGGGGCATGAGCAGTACTTC
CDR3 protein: CASSPSRNRGHEQYF

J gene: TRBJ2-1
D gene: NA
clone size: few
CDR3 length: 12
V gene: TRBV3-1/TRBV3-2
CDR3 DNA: TGTGCCAGCAGCCAAGCGGACAATGAGCAGTTCTTC
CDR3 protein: CASSQADNEQFF

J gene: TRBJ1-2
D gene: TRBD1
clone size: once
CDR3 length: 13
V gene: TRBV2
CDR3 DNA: TGTGCCAGCAGGGACCAGGGGGCCTATGGCTACACCTTC
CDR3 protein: CASRDQGAYGYTF

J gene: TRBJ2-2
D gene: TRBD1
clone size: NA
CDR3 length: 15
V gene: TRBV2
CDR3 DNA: TGTGCCAGCTACCAAGGTCAGGGGGCGACCGGGGAGCTGTTTTTT
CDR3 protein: CASYQGQGATGELFF

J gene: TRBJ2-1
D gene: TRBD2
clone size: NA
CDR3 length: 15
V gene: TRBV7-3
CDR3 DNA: TGTGCCAGCAGCTTATCCGGGGGGGCTTTCAATGAGCAGTTCTTC
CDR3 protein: CASSLSGGAFNEQFF

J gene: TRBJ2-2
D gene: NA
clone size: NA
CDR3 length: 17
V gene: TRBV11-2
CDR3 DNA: TGTGCCAGCAGCTTAATGGCCAACCCAACGAACACCGGGGAGCTGTTTTTT
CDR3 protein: CASSLMANPTNTGELFF

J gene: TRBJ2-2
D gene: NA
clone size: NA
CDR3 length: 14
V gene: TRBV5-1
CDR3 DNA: TGCGCCAGCAGCTTGCCGCAGGACACCGGGGAGCTGTTTTTT
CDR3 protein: CASSLPQDTGELFF

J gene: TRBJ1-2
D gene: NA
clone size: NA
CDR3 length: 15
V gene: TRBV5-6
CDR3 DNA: TGTGCCAGCAGCCCCGGGGGGGTCACGCTCTATGGCTACACCTTC
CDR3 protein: CASSPGGVTLYGYTF

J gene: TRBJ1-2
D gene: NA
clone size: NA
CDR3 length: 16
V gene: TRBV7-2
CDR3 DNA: TGTGCCAGCAGCTCATTCACAGGCCTAAGAAACTATGGCTACACCTTC
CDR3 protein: CASSSFTGLRNYGYTF

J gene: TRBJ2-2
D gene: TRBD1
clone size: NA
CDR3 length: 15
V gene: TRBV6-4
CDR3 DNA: TGTGCCAGCAGGGAAGGGACAGGAGAGACCGGGGAGCTGTTTTTT
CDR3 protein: CASREGTGETGELFF

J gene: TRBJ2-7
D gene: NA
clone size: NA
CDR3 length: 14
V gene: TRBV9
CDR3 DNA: TGTGCCAGCAGCGTAGTAGCGGATACCTACGAGCAGTACTTC
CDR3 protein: CASSVVADTYEQYF

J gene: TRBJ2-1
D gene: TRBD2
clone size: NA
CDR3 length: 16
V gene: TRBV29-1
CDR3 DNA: TGCAGCGTTGAGTCTAGCGGGGGGCTTGATTACAATGAGCAGTTCTTC
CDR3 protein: CSVESSGGLDYNEQFF

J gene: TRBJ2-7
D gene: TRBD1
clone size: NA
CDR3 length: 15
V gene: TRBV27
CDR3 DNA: TGTGCCAGCAGGAGAAACCGGGACAGCTCCTACGAGCAGTACTTC
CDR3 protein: CASRRNRDSSYEQYF

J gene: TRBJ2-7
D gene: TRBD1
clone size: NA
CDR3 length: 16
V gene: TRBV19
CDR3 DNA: TGTGCCAGTAGTATCCCCGGCGGGACAGGGTACGGCGAGCAGTACTTC
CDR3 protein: CASSIPGGTGYGEQYF

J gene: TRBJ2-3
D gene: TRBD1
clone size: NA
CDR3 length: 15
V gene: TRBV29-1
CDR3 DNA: TGCAGCGTTACCCTCGACAGGGCTAGCACAGATACGCAGTATTTT
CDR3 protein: CSVTLDRASTDTQYF

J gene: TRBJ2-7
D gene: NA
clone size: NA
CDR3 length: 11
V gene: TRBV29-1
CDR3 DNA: TGCAGCGTCGGGTCGGGGTACGAGCAGTACTTC
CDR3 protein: CSVGSGYEQYF

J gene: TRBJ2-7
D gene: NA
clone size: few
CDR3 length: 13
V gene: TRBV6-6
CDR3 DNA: TGTGCCAGCAGTTACCGCGTCTCCTACGAGCAGTACTTC
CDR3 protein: CASSYRVSYEQYF

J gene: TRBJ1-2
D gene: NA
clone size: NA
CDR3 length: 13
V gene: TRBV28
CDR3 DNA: TGTGCCAGCAGCCTAGGAGGGGACTATGGCTACACCTTC
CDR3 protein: CASSLGGDYGYTF

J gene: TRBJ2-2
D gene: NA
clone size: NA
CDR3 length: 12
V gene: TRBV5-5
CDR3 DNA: TGTGCCAGCAGCACAGGGTTCGGGGAGCTGTTTTTT
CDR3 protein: CASSTGFGELFF

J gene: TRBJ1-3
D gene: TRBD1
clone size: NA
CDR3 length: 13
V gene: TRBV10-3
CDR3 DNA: TGTGCCATCCAGGGGGTTTCTGGAAACACCATATATTTT
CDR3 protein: CAIQGVSGNTIYF

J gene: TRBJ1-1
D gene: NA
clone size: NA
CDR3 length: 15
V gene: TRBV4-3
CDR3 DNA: TGCGCCAGCAGCCAAGGTACACAGTCTAACACTGAAGCTTTCTTT
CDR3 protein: CASSQGTQSNTEAFF

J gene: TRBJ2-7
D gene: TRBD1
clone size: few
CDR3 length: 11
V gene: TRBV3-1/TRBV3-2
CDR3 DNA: TGTGCCACCGGGACAGGGCACGAGCAGTACTTC
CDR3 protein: CATGTGHEQYF

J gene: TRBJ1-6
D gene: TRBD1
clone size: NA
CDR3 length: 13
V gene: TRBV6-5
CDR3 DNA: TGTGCCAGCAGTTCGGGACAGGGAAGGACCCTCCACTTT
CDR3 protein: CASSSGQGRTLHF

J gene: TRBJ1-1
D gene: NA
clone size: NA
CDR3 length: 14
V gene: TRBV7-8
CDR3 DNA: TGTGCCAGCAGCCAGGACCGGGACACTACTGAAGCTTTCTTT
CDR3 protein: CASSQDRDTTEAFF

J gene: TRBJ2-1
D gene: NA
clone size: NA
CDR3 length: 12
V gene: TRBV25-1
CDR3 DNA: TGTGCCAGCAGTGCCACTTCTGATGAGCAGTTCTTC
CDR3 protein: CASSATSDEQFF

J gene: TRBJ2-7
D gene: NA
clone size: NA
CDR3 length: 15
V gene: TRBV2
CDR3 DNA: TGTGCCAGCAAGCCCCGGACAGAGATAACCTACGAGCAGTACTTC
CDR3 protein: CASKPRTEITYEQYF

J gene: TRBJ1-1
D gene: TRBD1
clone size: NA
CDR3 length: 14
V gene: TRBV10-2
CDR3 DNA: TGCGCCAGCAGTGCCAGGGGGCAGGGTACTGAAGCTTTCTTT
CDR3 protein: CASSARGQGTEAFF

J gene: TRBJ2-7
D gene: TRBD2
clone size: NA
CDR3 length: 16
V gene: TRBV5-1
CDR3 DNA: TGCGCCAGCAGCTTGGGGACTAGCGGCCTCTCCTACGAGCAGTACTTC
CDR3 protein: CASSLGTSGLSYEQYF

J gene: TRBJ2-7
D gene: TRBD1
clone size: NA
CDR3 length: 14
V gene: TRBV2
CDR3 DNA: TGTGCCAGCGCGGTTGGACAGGGGACCTACGAGCAGTACTTC
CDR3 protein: CASAVGQGTYEQYF

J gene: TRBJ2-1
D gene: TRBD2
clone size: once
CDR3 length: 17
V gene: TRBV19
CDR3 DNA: TGTGCCAGTAGTATAGTTGCGAGCGGGGGGGCATTGCGTGAGCAGTTCTTC
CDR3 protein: CASSIVASGGALREQFF

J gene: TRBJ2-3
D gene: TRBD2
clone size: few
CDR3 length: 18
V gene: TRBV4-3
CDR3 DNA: TGCGCCAGCAGCCAAACCCCGCCGTCGGGGGGGGGTGCAGATACGCAGTATTTT
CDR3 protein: CASSQTPPSGGGADTQYF

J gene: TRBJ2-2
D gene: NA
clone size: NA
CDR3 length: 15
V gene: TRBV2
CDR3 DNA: TGTGCCAGCGGGGGCGCAGGTTCGAACACCGGGGAGCTGTTTTTT
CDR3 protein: CASGGAGSNTGELFF

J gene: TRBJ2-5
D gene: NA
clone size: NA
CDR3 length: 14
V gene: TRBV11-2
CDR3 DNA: TGTGCCAGCCTTCCCACAGGAATCGAAGAGACCCAGTACTTC
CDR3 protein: CASLPTGIEETQYF

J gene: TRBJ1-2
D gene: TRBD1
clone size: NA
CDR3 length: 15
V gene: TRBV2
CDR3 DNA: TGTGCCAGCAGTGAATGGACAGGGACCAACTATGGCTACACCTTC
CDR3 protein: CASSEWTGTNYGYTF

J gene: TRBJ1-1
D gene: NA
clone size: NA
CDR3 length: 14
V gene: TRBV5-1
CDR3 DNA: TGCGCCAGCAGCTCCGACACTGGGGAGACTGAAGCTTTCTTT
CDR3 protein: CASSSDTGETEAFF

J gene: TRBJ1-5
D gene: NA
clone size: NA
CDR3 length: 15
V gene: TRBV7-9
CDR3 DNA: TGTGCCAGCAGCTTAGACCAGTTGGGCAATCAGCCCCAGCATTTT
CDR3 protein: CASSLDQLGNQPQHF

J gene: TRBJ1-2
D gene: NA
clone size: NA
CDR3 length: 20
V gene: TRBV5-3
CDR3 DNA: TGTGCCAGAAGCTTGGAGGATCGGCAGGGGCCGCCCCCTCCTAACTATGGCTACACCTTC
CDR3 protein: CARSLEDRQGPPPPNYGYTF

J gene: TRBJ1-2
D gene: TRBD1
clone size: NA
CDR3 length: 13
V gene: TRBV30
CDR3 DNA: TGTGCCTGGAGTGTGGCAGGGGGCTATGGCTACACCTTC
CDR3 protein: CAWSVAGGYGYTF